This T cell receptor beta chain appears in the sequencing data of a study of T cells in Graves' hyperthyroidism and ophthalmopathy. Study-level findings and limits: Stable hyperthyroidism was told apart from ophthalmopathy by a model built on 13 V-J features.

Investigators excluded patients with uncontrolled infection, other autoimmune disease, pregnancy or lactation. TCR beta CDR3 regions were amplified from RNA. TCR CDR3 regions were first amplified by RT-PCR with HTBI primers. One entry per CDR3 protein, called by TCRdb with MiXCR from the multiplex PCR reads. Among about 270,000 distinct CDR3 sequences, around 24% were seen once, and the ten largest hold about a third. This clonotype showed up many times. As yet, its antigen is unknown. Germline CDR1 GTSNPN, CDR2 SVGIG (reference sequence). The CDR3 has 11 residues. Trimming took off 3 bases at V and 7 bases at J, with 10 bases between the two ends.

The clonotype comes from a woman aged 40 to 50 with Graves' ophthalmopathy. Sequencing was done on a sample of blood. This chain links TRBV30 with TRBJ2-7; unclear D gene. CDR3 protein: CAWSHNFEQYF. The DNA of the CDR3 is TGTGCCTGGAGCCATAATTTTGAGCAGTACTTC.